There are many counts of the clone carrying this T cell receptor beta chain. Its antigen remains unknown. The germline CDR1 and CDR2 sequences are MNHNS and SASEGT. The CDR3 consists of 14 residues. The ends were cut back, 3 bases at V and 1 base at J, with 7 bases in the middle. TCRdb fed the 5' RACE reads into MiXCR, producing one record per CDR3 protein. The sample contains approximately 630,000 distinct CDR3 sequences, under 8.5% of which appear only once. The data derive from a study of identical twins. Whole-study findings and limits: Zero-insertion analyses might be partly confounded by invariant T cells like MAIT and iNKT. Modelling approaches yielded underestimates of out-of-frame TCR alpha sharing between monozygotic twins. Cross-sectional statistical analysis, not tracking of the same donors, underpinned the conclusions.

In addition, the sample was reused for a study of yellow fever vaccine responses in identical twins.

The source is a woman under 30 in good health. Sequenced input: PBMCs. The chain couples TRBV6-1 to TRBJ2-1; D is possibly TRBD1 (5 bases). The CDR3 coding sequence is TGTGCCAGCAGTGACAGGGTATCCTACAATGAGCAGTTCTTC. It yields the protein CASSDRVSYNEQFF.